This T cell receptor beta chain was observed in a study of blood T cell repertoires in COVID-19. Background on the study: Italy, Spain and the United States were the sources of the convalescent and acute COVID-19 samples. Sample material is recorded as cDNA or gDNA derived from T cells, B-cell-depleted T cells, or PBMCs.

This clone was observed a single time. Measured with immunoSEQ multiplex PCR; TCRdb has only the in-frame clones, and not every one. The repertoire holds about 200,000 clones, with 70% to 90% as singletons. This CDR3 has 15 residues. With V trimmed by 8 bases and J by 3 bases, 11 bases remained unmatched. CDR1 is LGHDT and CDR2 is YNNKEL in the germline V gene (reference sequence). The TCR was taken from a woman aged 45-59 years with active or convalescent COVID-19. The chain has TRBV3-1 (or the pseudogene TRBV3-2) and TRBJ2-3; TRBD1 aligns across 7 bases. The sample was peripheral blood. The CDR3 DNA reads TGTGCCAGCTCACGACCGGGACAGACGACAGATACGCAGTATTTT. Amino acids: CASSRPGQTTDTQYF.